This T cell receptor (beta chain) was profiled in a study of control samples from healthy donors and cancer patients. Only one count was recorded for this clone. CDR3 length: 14 amino acids. The V end was cut by 6 bases, the J end by 7 bases, with 16 bases between. Germline V CDR1 and CDR2: LNHDA, SQIVND (reference sequence). TCRdb keeps only in-frame clones here, not all; method: immunoSEQ multiplex PCR. The repertoire has tens of thousands of clones, around 87% of them found once; the top ten carry approximately 6%. The sequenced sample consisted of PBMCs. The sequence was collected from a man between 60 and 75 years old with colorectal cancer. The chain uses TRBV19 and TRBJ1-5; no reliable D call. This CDR3 reads CASSRISGGQPQHF. CDR3 nucleotides: TGTGCCAGTAGCCGGATCTCGGGCGGGCAGCCCCAGCATTTT. The variable domain in full, completed from reference TRBV19 and TRBJ1-5, reads DGGITQSPKYLFRKEGQNVTLSCEQNLNHDAMYWYRQDPGQGLRLIYYSQIVNDFQKGDIAEGYSVSREKKESFPLTVTSAQKNPTAFYLCASSRISGGQPQHFGDGTRLSIL.